These T cell receptor beta chains were read from a single sample in a study of cytomegalovirus exposure and HLA in healthy donors. Method: immunoSEQ multiplex PCR; TCRdb's copy keeps in-frame clones and lacks some. The sample records tens of thousands of clones, around 75% being singletons. The sample consisted of PBMCs. These receptor sequences come from a man over 45 in good health and CMV-seropositive. Both conserved end residues are part of each CDR3. Fields, in order: clone size, D gene, J gene, V gene, CDR3 protein, CDR3 DNA. D genes are given only for firm matches. Clone size is not always given. Where it is, it says once, few, many or a class for expanded clones.

abundance: few; d_gene: NA; j_gene: TRBJ2-3; v_gene: TRBV9; CDR3aa: CASSEQGPSTDTQYF; CDR3nt: TGTGCCAGCAGCGAACAGGGACCGTCCACAGATACGCAGTATTTT
abundance: NA; d_gene: NA; j_gene: TRBJ2-7; v_gene: TRBV5-4; CDR3aa: CASSLARGNEQYF; CDR3nt: TGTGCCAGCAGCTTGGCCAGAGGGAATGAGCAGTACTTC
abundance: NA; d_gene: NA; j_gene: TRBJ2-3; v_gene: TRBV21-1; CDR3aa: CASSKSLGGRANGLSFTDTQYF; CDR3nt: TGTGCCAGCAGCAAAAGCTTAGGCGGGAGGGCGAACGGTCTTTCCTTCACAGATACGCAGTATTTT
abundance: NA; d_gene: NA; j_gene: TRBJ2-7; v_gene: TRBV11-3; CDR3aa: CASSSRTSNPYEQYF; CDR3nt: TGTGCCAGCAGCTCCCGGACATCAAACCCTTACGAGCAGTACTTC
abundance: NA; d_gene: NA; j_gene: TRBJ2-3; v_gene: TRBV9; CDR3aa: CASSFMDTQYF; CDR3nt: TGTGCCAGCAGCTTTATGGATACGCAGTATTTT
abundance: NA; d_gene: NA; j_gene: TRBJ1-1; v_gene: TRBV7-3; CDR3aa: CASSLVETMNTEAFF; CDR3nt: TGTGCCAGCAGCTTAGTCGAGACAATGAACACTGAAGCTTTCTTT
abundance: NA; d_gene: NA; j_gene: TRBJ1-3; v_gene: TRBV4-3; CDR3aa: CASSQQQGPGNTIYF; CDR3nt: TGCGCCAGCAGCCAACAACAGGGCCCTGGAAACACCATATATTTT
abundance: NA; d_gene: NA; j_gene: TRBJ2-7; v_gene: TRBV19; CDR3aa: CASSVRRGRGEQYF; CDR3nt: TGTGCCAGTAGTGTTCGTCGGGGTCGGGGCGAGCAGTACTTC
abundance: NA; d_gene: TRBD1; j_gene: TRBJ1-2; v_gene: TRBV6-5; CDR3aa: CASSYAGTGFYGYTF; CDR3nt: TGTGCCAGCAGTTACGCAGGGACAGGATTCTATGGCTACACCTTC
abundance: NA; d_gene: TRBD1; j_gene: TRBJ1-4; v_gene: TRBV4-3; CDR3aa: CASSPTGPNEKLFF; CDR3nt: TGCGCCAGCAGCCCGACAGGGCCGAATGAAAAACTGTTTTTT
abundance: NA; d_gene: NA; j_gene: TRBJ1-1; v_gene: TRBV19; CDR3aa: CASTRGLTKNTEAFF; CDR3nt: TGTGCCAGTACCCGGGGACTGACCAAGAACACTGAAGCTTTCTTT
abundance: once; d_gene: NA; j_gene: TRBJ1-3; v_gene: TRBV15; CDR3aa: CATSRADSAGNTIYF; CDR3nt: TGTGCCACCAGCAGAGCCGACAGTGCTGGAAACACCATATATTTT
abundance: once; d_gene: TRBD1; j_gene: TRBJ1-2; v_gene: TRBV29-1; CDR3aa: CSGRTGGNYGYTF; CDR3nt: TGCAGCGGGAGGACAGGGGGGAACTATGGCTACACCTTC
abundance: once; d_gene: TRBD1; j_gene: TRBJ2-6; v_gene: TRBV19; CDR3aa: CASSTGGGELGANVLTF; CDR3nt: TGTGCCAGTAGTACAGGGGGCGGTGAGTTAGGGGCCAACGTCCTGACTTTC
abundance: NA; d_gene: NA; j_gene: TRBJ1-1; v_gene: TRBV5-1; CDR3aa: CASSPHRGGRAFF; CDR3nt: TGCGCCAGCAGCCCCCACCGGGGGGGGCGAGCTTTCTTT
abundance: NA; d_gene: TRBD1; j_gene: TRBJ2-7; v_gene: TRBV30; CDR3aa: CAWSSGTGGGQYF; CDR3nt: TGTGCCTGGAGTTCCGGGACAGGGGGCGGTCAGTACTTC
abundance: NA; d_gene: TRBD2; j_gene: TRBJ2-3; v_gene: TRBV5-4; CDR3aa: CASSSGLAGARATDTQYF; CDR3nt: TGTGCCAGCAGCTCCGGACTAGCGGGAGCCCGGGCCACAGATACGCAGTATTTT
abundance: NA; d_gene: TRBD1; j_gene: TRBJ1-5; v_gene: TRBV5-6; CDR3aa: CASSLAFQGQNQPQHF; CDR3nt: TGTGCCAGCAGCTTGGCCTTCCAGGGACAGAATCAGCCCCAGCATTTT
abundance: NA; d_gene: TRBD2; j_gene: TRBJ2-7; v_gene: TRBV10-3; CDR3aa: CAIAGLAGTYEQYF; CDR3nt: TGTGCCATAGCGGGACTAGCGGGAACCTACGAGCAGTACTTC
abundance: NA; d_gene: NA; j_gene: TRBJ1-1; v_gene: TRBV27; CDR3aa: CASSLFPGGTEAFF; CDR3nt: TGTGCCAGCAGTTTATTCCCCGGGGGCACTGAAGCTTTCTTT
abundance: NA; d_gene: NA; j_gene: TRBJ1-1; v_gene: TRBV7-8; CDR3aa: CARTVGNTEAFF; CDR3nt: TGTGCCAGGACAGTGGGGAACACTGAAGCTTTCTTT
abundance: NA; d_gene: TRBD2; j_gene: TRBJ2-3; v_gene: TRBV7-9; CDR3aa: CASSLGLGGRKGTDTQYF; CDR3nt: TGTGCCAGCAGCTTAGGGTTGGGCGGGAGGAAAGGGACAGATACGCAGTATTTT
abundance: NA; d_gene: NA; j_gene: TRBJ2-2; v_gene: TRBV6-5; CDR3aa: CASSATVPGELFF; CDR3nt: TGTGCCAGCAGTGCGACAGTCCCCGGGGAGCTGTTTTTT
abundance: once; d_gene: TRBD1; j_gene: TRBJ2-5; v_gene: TRBV5-1; CDR3aa: CASSSGTGGETQYF; CDR3nt: TGCGCCAGCAGTTCCGGGACAGGGGGAGAGACCCAGTACTTC
abundance: NA; d_gene: NA; j_gene: TRBJ2-5; v_gene: TRBV5-1; CDR3aa: CASSDSGTAQETQYF; CDR3nt: TGCGCCAGCAGCGATAGCGGGACAGCCCAAGAGACCCAGTACTTC